This is a list of T cell receptor beta chains from one sample in a study of beta chain features in type 1 diabetes. TCRdb's table, derived via immunoSEQ multiplex PCR, lists solely in-frame clones and lacks some. Of about 170,000 clones listed, approximately 8% are singletons. The specimen sequenced was central memory CD4+ T cells from blood. These receptor sequences come from a woman in her thirties or forties with type 1 diabetes. Both conserved end residues are part of each CDR3. A D gene is named only where the DNA matches it firmly. Part of the rows lack a size; the others show once, few, many or a class for expanded clones.

D: TRBD1
V: TRBV6-6
size: few
J: TRBJ1-5
DNA: TGTGCCAGCACTCAAGGGGGCAGCAATCAGCCCCAGCATTTT
CDR3: CASTQGGSNQPQHF

D: -
V: TRBV1
size: -
J: TRBJ2-7
DNA: TGCACCAGCAGCCCTACCTATGCCTACGAGCAGTACTTC
CDR3: CTSSPTYAYEQYF

D: -
V: TRBV5-6
size: -
J: TRBJ1-2
DNA: TGTGCCAGCAGCTTGGGCAGGGATGGCTACACCTTC
CDR3: CASSLGRDGYTF

D: -
V: TRBV13
size: few
J: TRBJ2-7
DNA: TGTGCCAGCAGCTTGACAGCTAATTTCTACGAGCAGTACTTC
CDR3: CASSLTANFYEQYF

D: TRBD1
V: TRBV5-1
size: -
J: TRBJ2-7
DNA: TGCGCCAGCGCGGGACAGGGGGAGTTCAACGAGCAGTACTTC
CDR3: CASAGQGEFNEQYF

D: -
V: TRBV30
size: few
J: TRBJ1-2
DNA: TGTGCCTGGAGTCCCACGGGGGGCTACACCTTC
CDR3: CAWSPTGGYTF

D: TRBD1
V: TRBV7-2
size: -
J: TRBJ2-5
DNA: TGTGCCAGCAGCTTTCAGTCAGGGGGCACAGAGACCCAGTACTTC
CDR3: CASSFQSGGTETQYF

D: -
V: TRBV7-9
size: -
J: TRBJ2-3
DNA: TGTGCCAGCAGCTTATATGTCACAGATACGCAGTATTTT
CDR3: CASSLYVTDTQYF

D: -
V: TRBV28
size: few
J: TRBJ1-2
DNA: TGTGCCAGCAGCCCCGACGGGAGGAACTATGGCTACACCTTC
CDR3: CASSPDGRNYGYTF

D: TRBD1
V: TRBV28
size: -
J: TRBJ1-2
DNA: TGTGCCAGCAGAGGCAACAGGGGTTGGTGGGGCTACACCTTC
CDR3: CASRGNRGWWGYTF

D: TRBD1
V: TRBV27
size: -
J: TRBJ1-1
DNA: TGTGCCAGCAGTCCTACTTTTGACAGGGGACGGTACACTGAAGCTTTCTTT
CDR3: CASSPTFDRGRYTEAFF

D: -
V: TRBV6-4
size: -
J: TRBJ2-3
DNA: TGTGCCAGCAGTGACTCGGGCAGAACAGATACGCAGTATTTT
CDR3: CASSDSGRTDTQYF

D: TRBD1
V: TRBV30
size: few
J: TRBJ2-7
DNA: TGTGCCTGGAGTAGGACAGGCCCCTACGAGCAGTACTTC
CDR3: CAWSRTGPYEQYF

D: -
V: TRBV6-5
size: -
J: TRBJ1-3
DNA: TGTGCCAGCAGGGCAGGGGTCTCTGGAAACACCATATATTTT
CDR3: CASRAGVSGNTIYF

D: -
V: TRBV18
size: -
J: TRBJ1-6
DNA: TGTGCCAGCTCACCGGGCAGTAATAATTCACCCCTCCACTTT
CDR3: CASSPGSNNSPLHF

D: -
V: TRBV7-2
size: -
J: TRBJ2-1
DNA: TGTGCCAGCAGCTTAGATAACGGTTCCTACAATGAGCAGTTCTTC
CDR3: CASSLDNGSYNEQFF

D: -
V: TRBV7-2
size: few
J: TRBJ2-3
DNA: TGTGCCAGCAGCCTCGCCCCCGGAGATACGCAGTATTTT
CDR3: CASSLAPGDTQYF

D: -
V: TRBV5-1
size: few
J: TRBJ2-1
DNA: TGCGCCAGCAGCTTGGAGCTATCAGGCTACAATGAGCAGTTCTTC
CDR3: CASSLELSGYNEQFF

D: -
V: TRBV5-1
size: -
J: TRBJ1-1
DNA: TGCGCCAGCAGCTTACCCCAGGGGAGTGCCGAAGCTTTCTTT
CDR3: CASSLPQGSAEAFF

D: TRBD1
V: TRBV7-2
size: few
J: TRBJ2-1
DNA: TGTGCCAGCAGCTCCCGGGACAGGGCCCCAGGGCAGTTCTTC
CDR3: CASSSRDRAPGQFF

D: -
V: TRBV5-1
size: few
J: TRBJ1-2
DNA: TGCGCCAGCAGCTTGGAGAGGAATGGCTACACCTTC
CDR3: CASSLERNGYTF

D: -
V: TRBV15
size: many
J: TRBJ2-7
DNA: TGTGCCACCTCGGACAGTACCTACGAGCAGTACTTC
CDR3: CATSDSTYEQYF

D: -
V: TRBV15
size: -
J: TRBJ2-5
DNA: TGTGCCACCAGCACCCGACAGGGAGGAGAGACCCAGTACTTC
CDR3: CATSTRQGGETQYF

D: -
V: TRBV30
size: -
J: TRBJ1-1
DNA: TGTGCCTGGAGTGTAGGTCACCGCGGTGAAGCTTTCTTT
CDR3: CAWSVGHRGEAFF

D: -
V: TRBV27
size: few
J: TRBJ1-2
DNA: TGTGCCAGCAGAAAAGACAAAAACAACTATGGCTACACCTTC
CDR3: CASRKDKNNYGYTF

D: TRBD2
V: TRBV2
size: few
J: TRBJ2-1
DNA: TGTGCCAGCAGTCGACTAGCGGGAGGAGTTAATGAGCAGTTCTTC
CDR3: CASSRLAGGVNEQFF

D: -
V: TRBV4-3
size: -
J: TRBJ2-7
DNA: TGCGCCAGCAGCCAAGGCCAGGACACCTACGAGCAGTACTTC
CDR3: CASSQGQDTYEQYF

D: TRBD1
V: TRBV6-5
size: -
J: TRBJ1-2
DNA: TGTGCCTCCAAGGGGGCCTCCACAGGATATGGCTACACCTTC
CDR3: CASKGASTGYGYTF

D: TRBD1
V: TRBV7-9
size: -
J: TRBJ1-5
DNA: TGTGCCAGCAGCTTAGCATCCCAGGGGGGTAATCAGCCCCAGCATTTT
CDR3: CASSLASQGGNQPQHF

D: TRBD2
V: TRBV29-1
size: few
J: TRBJ2-4
DNA: TGCAGCGTTGTAACCGGCGGGGGAGCCAAAAACATTCAGTACTTC
CDR3: CSVVTGGGAKNIQYF

D: -
V: TRBV12-5
size: -
J: TRBJ2-1
DNA: TGTGCTAGTGGTTTGGTACTTGGAGGGTACAATGAGCAGTTCTTC
CDR3: CASGLVLGGYNEQFF

D: -
V: TRBV18
size: many
J: TRBJ1-1
DNA: TGTGCCAGCTCACCCGGCGGGACTGTGAACACTGAAGCTTTCTTT
CDR3: CASSPGGTVNTEAFF

D: -
V: TRBV10-3
size: few
J: TRBJ2-4
DNA: TGTGCCTCCTCGGGTGGGGCTGGGAAAAACATTCAGTACTTC
CDR3: CASSGGAGKNIQYF